Presented here are 10 T cell receptor beta chains from one specimen sequenced in a study of T cell responses to AZD1222 COVID-19 vaccine (dated by TCRdb to the early 2020s). Taken with the paper, the label for time point translates to: baseline before first vaccination. The library was prepared using the immunoSEQ multiplex PCR assay. Drawn from immuneACCESS, this table holds only the in-frame rearrangements with V and J called that TCRdb kept. Clones are partly lost; checked studies trace under half to an unresolved V gene and leave the rest unexplained. The sample table contains roughly 120,000 clones; only one count was recorded for 80% to 90% of them. Of the sample, about a tenth is held by the ten largest clones. The starting material was peripheral blood, obtained on day 0 of AZD1222 vaccination. These receptors were taken from an adult in good health.

V gene TRBV2 combines with J gene TRBJ1-1, with 8 bases identical to TRBD1. V dropped 6 bases and J dropped 4; count of bases not matched to a gene: 7. The germline V gene has CDR1 SNHLY and CDR2 FYNNEI. The length of the CDR3 is 14 residues. CDR3 nucleotide sequence: TGTGCCAGCAGCAGGGGGCTCATTGGCACTGAAGCTTTCTTT. This gives the protein CASSRGLIGTEAFF.

V gene TRBV2 combines with J gene TRBJ2-1, with unresolved D. Germline assignment: CDR1 SNHLY and CDR2 FYNNEI. V gave up 6 bases and J gave up 9 bases, with 18 bases separating them. The CDR3 totals 14 residues. The CDR3 DNA sequence: TGTGCCAGCAGGGCGAACGCTGCGGTGGGTGAGCAGTTCTTC. Its translation is CASRANAAVGEQFF.

This rearrangement joins TRBV19 to TRBJ1-3; D remains ambiguous. Per germline, CDR1 LNHDA and CDR2 SQIVND (reference sequence). V was clipped by 7 bases and J by 0 bases, with 13 bases between them. There are 15 residues in the CDR3. CDR3 DNA: TGTGCCAGTACTGCGGGCCAGACCTCTGGAAACACCATATATTTT. It translates to CASTAGQTSGNTIYF.

This clone has only one observation. At one end the junction does not follow the germline gene, possibly because of a read error. The chain employs TRBV6-5 and TRBJ1-2, with 8 bases identical to TRBD1. The germline V gene encodes CDR1 MNHEY and CDR2 SVGAGI. The CDR3 totals 15 residues. CDR3 in amino acids: CASSLNQGASPNRVF. CDR3 DNA: TGTGCCAGCAGCCTTAACCAGGGGGCGAGCCCCAATCGGGTCTTC.

The V gene is TRBV18, the J gene TRBJ1-1; D is unresolved. The CDR3 is 14 amino acids. The V end lost 0 bases, the J end lost 1 base, and 6 bases lay between the germline ends. CDR1 and CDR2 (germline): KGHSH, LQKENI. The CDR3 region has the DNA TGTGCCAGCTCACCACCGGAGGGGAACACTGAAGCTTTCTTT. This encodes CASSPPEGNTEAFF.

The chain employs TRBV12-3 or TRBV12-4 and TRBJ1-2; TRBD1 might be the D (5 bases). The CDR3 runs to 13 residues. V was trimmed by 3 bases and J by 4 bases, leaving 9 bases between them. CDR3 coding DNA: TGTGCCAGCAGTTTGGGACCCGGCTATGGCTACACCTTC. This gives the protein CASSLGPGYGYTF.

The genes are TRBV5-6 and TRBJ2-3, with D uncertain. Trimming pared 2 bases from V and 6 bases from J, leaving 7 bases between. In germline, CDR1 is SGHDT, CDR2 YYEEEE. This CDR3 is built from 12 residues. As DNA, the CDR3 is TGTGCCAGCAGCTTTCTCATGGATACGCAGTATTTT. Translating it yields CASSFLMDTQYF.

The chain links TRBV5-5 to TRBJ1-3, with a possible D match to TRBD1 (5 bases). The CDR3 loop spans 16 amino acids. Germline values: CDR1 SGHKS, CDR2 YYEKEE (reference sequence). The germline V and J ends were trimmed by 0 bases and 1 base, with 11 bases remaining between them. The CDR3 nucleotides are TGTGCCAGCAGCTTGGCCGCCAGGGCTTCTGGAAACACCATATATTTT. Its protein product is CASSLAARASGNTIYF. Full variable domain (remainder filled in from reference TRBV5-5 and TRBJ1-3): DAGVTQSPTHLIKTRGQQVTLRCSPISGHKSVSWYQQVLGQGPQFIFQYYEKEERGRGNFPDRFSARQFPNYSSELNVNALLLGDSALYLCASSLAARASGNTIYFGEGSWLTVV.

This clone was detected once. The V and J genes are TRBV3-1 (or the pseudogene TRBV3-2) and TRBJ1-1; 7 nucleotides align to TRBD1. With V trimmed by 4 bases and J by 6 bases, 5 bases remained unmatched. The CDR3 loop spans 13 amino acids. Germline V lookup: CDR1 LGHDT, CDR2 YNNKEL (reference sequence). The CDR3 nucleotides are TGTGCCAGCAGCCGCAACAGGGGCTCTGAAGCTTTCTTT. Translation: CASSRNRGSEAFF.

This chain connects TRBV9 to TRBJ2-2; unclear D gene. CDR1 SGDLS and CDR2 YYNGEE come from the germline V gene. V lost 0 bases and J 11 bases, leaving 11 bases between the germline ends. The length of the CDR3 is 13 residues. Written as DNA, the CDR3 is TGTGCCAGCAGCGTAGTTCGTAACTCAGAGCTGTTTTTT. Translating it yields CASSVVRNSELFF. Using reference TRBV9 and TRBJ2-2 for the parts outside the CDR3, the full variable domain is DSGVTQTPKHLITATGQRVTLRCSPRSGDLSVYWYQQSLDQGLQFLIQYYNGEERAKGNILERFSAQQFPDLHSELNLSSLELGDSALYFCASSVVRNSELFFGEGSRLTVL.